This TCR beta chain came from a study of human T cells and chemical hapten exposure. General study findings and limits: More PT1 expanded TCRs went with higher patch test scores. TCRs exceeding 1 in 1000 frequency stayed unchanged with DPC sensitization.

Germline V gene lookup returns CDR1 DFQATT and CDR2 SNEGSKA (reference sequence). V trimming: 5 bases; J trimming: 4 bases; junction bases outside the gene matches: 8. The CDR3 covers 14 residues. A few counts support this clonotype. What it binds is not known. TCRdb ran MiXCR on the RACE reads and lists one entry per CDR3 protein. The sample consists of around 82,000 distinct CDR3 sequences, less than 8.5% of them appearing once. The time point: patch test 2, 6 weeks after DPC sensitization. The treatment was: therapeutic diphenylcyclopropenone sensitization with weekly scalp DPC. J is TRBJ1-2 and V is TRBV20-1, with 9 nucleotides matching TRBD1. The clonotype comes from a woman aged 30 to 39 with alopecia areata. Some clones in this sample may be carry-over from other donors' samples. This specimen was whole blood, taken in connection with sensitization to the hapten diphenylcyclopropenone (DPC). This CDR3 reads CSALRTGDPYGYTF. The CDR3 DNA sequence: TGCAGTGCTCTTCGGACAGGGGATCCCTATGGCTACACCTTC.